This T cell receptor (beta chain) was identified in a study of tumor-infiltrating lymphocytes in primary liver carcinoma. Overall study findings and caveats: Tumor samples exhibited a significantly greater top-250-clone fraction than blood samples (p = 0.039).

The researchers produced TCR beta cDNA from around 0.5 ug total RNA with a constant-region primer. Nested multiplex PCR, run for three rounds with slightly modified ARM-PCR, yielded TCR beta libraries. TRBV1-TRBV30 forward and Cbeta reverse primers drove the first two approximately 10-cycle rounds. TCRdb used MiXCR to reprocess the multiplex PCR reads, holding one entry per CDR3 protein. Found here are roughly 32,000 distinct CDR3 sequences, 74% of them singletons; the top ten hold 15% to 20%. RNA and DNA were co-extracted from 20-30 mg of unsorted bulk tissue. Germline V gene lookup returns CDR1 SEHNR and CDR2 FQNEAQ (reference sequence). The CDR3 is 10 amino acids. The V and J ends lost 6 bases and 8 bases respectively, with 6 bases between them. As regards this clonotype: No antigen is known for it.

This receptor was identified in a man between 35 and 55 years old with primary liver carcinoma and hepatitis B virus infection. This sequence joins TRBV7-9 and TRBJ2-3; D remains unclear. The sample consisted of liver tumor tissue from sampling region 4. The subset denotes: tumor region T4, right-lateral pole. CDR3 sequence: CASSGVTQYF. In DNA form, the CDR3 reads TGTGCCAGCAGTGGCGTTACGCAGTATTTT.